The present T cell receptor beta chain was sequenced within a study of cytomegalovirus exposure and HLA in healthy donors. Study-level points and caveats: Cytomegalovirus-associated TCR beta chains were listed, numbering 164. Most TCR sequences were seen very rarely across donors, but some public TCRs occurred in many. Reports indicated that the classifier achieved high specificity and sensitivity in diagnosing cytomegalovirus status. In a later analysis, first-cohort TCR clusters were found to tend to co-occur in the roughly 120 validation repertoires.

This CDR3 has 12 amino acids. The germline V gene encodes CDR1 SQVTM and CDR2 ANQGSEA. Trimming took off 7 bases at V and 4 bases at J, with 13 bases between the two ends. Concerning this clone: The antigen is unknown.

The method was immunoSEQ multiplex PCR; TCRdb's version includes in-frame clones alone and lacks a portion of them. The table includes 150,000 to 160,000 clones, 86% detected once. This clonotype was obtained from a human donor in good health. This sequence joins TRBV29-1 and TRBJ1-1; TRBD1 is a possible D gene (6 bases). Sequenced: PBMCs. The CDR3 DNA follows: TGCAGCGGAACTACAGGGTTCACTGAAGCTTTCTTT. This encodes CSGTTGFTEAFF.